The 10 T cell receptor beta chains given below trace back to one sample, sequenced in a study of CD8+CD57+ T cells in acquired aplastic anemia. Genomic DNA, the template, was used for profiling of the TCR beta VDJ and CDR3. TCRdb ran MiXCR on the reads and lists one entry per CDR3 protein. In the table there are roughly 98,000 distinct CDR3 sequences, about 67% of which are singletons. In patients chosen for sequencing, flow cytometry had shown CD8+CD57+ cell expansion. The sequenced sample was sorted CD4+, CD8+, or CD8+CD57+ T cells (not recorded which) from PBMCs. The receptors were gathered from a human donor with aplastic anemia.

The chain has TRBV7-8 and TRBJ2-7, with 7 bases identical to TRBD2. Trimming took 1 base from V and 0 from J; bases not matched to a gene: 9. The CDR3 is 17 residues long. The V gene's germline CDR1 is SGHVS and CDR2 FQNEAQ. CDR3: CASSLVSAGLLSYEQYF. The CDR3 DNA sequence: TGTGCCAGCAGCTTAGTCTCAGCGGGACTCCTCTCCTACGAGCAGTACTTC.

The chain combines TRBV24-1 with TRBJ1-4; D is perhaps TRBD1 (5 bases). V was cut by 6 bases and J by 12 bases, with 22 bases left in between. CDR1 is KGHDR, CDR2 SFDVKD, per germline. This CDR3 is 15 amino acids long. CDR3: CATSYDRLGREELFF. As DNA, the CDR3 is TGTGCCACCAGTTATGATCGCTTAGGCAGGGAGGAACTGTTTTTT.

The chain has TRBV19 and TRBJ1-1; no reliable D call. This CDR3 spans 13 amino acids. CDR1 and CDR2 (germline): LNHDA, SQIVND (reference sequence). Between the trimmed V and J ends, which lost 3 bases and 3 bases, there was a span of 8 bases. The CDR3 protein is CASSIYSDTEAFF. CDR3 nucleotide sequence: TGTGCCAGTAGTATCTACAGTGACACTGAAGCTTTCTTT.

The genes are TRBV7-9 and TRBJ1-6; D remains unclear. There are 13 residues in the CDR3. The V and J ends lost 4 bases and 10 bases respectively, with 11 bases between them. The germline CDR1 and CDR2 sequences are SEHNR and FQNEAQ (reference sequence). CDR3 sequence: CASSSQVPSPLHF. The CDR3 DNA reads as TGTGCCAGCAGCTCCCAGGTCCCATCACCCCTCCACTTT.

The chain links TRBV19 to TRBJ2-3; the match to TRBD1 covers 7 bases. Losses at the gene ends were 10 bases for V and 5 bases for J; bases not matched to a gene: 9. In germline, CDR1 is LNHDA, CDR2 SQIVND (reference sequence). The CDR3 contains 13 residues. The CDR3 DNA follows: TGTGCCACTGCTAGGACAGGCAGAGATACGCAGTATTTT. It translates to CATARTGRDTQYF. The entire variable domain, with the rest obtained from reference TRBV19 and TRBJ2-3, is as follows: DGGITQSPKYLFRKEGQNVTLSCEQNLNHDAMYWYRQDPGQGLRLIYYSQIVNDFQKGDIAEGYSVSREKKESFPLTVTSAQKNPTAFYLCATARTGRDTQYFGPGTRLTVL.

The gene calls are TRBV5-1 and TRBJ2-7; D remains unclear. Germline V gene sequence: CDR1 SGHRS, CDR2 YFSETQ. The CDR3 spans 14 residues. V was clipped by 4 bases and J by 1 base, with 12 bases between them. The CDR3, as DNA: TGCGCCAGCAGCCAAATGACGGAGTCCTACGAGCAGTACTTC. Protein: CASSQMTESYEQYF.

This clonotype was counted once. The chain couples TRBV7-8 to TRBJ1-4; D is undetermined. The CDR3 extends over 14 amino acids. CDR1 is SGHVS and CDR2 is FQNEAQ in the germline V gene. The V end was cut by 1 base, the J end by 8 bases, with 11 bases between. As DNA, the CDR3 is TGTGCCAGCAGCTTAGTGGCCGGAGGCGAAAAACTGTTTTTT. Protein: CASSLVAGGEKLFF.

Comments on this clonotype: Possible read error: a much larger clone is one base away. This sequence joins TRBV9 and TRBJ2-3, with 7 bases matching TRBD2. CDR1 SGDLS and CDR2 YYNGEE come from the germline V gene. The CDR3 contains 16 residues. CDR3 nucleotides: TGTGTCAGCAGCGTAAGGTCGGGGGGACCCGCGGATACGCAGTATTTT. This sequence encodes CVSSVRSGGPADTQYF.

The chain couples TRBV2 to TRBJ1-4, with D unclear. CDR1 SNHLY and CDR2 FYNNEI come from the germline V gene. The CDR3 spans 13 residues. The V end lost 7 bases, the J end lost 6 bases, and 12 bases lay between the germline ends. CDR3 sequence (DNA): TGTGCCAGCAATCTGGGCGGGTATGAAAAACTGTTTTTT. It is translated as CASNLGGYEKLFF. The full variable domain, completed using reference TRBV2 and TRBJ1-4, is EPEVTQTPSHQVTQMGQEVILRCVPISNHLYFYWYRQILGQKVEFLVSFYNNEISEKSEIFDDQFSVERPDGSNFTLKIRSTKLEDSAMYFCASNLGGYEKLFFGSGTQLSVL.

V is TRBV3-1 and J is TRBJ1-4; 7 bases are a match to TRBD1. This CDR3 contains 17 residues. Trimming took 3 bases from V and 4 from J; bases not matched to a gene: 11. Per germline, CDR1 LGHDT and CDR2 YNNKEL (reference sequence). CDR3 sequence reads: CASSHRTAQGLNEKLFF. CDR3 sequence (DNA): TGTGCCAGCAGCCACCGAACGGCACAGGGGCTTAATGAAAAACTGTTTTTT. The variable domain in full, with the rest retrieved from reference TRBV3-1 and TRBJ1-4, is DTAVSQTPKYLVTQMGNDKSIKCEQNLGHDTMYWYKQDSKKFLKIMFSYNNKELIINETVPNRFSPKSPDKAHLNLHINSLELGDSAVYFCASSHRTAQGLNEKLFFGSGTQLSVL.